The 5 T cell receptor beta chains below were found in one sample sequenced in a study of T cells in localized non-small cell lung cancer (dated by TCRdb to about 2020). Libraries were constructed by the immunoSEQ multiplex PCR assay. Not all clones reach the TCRdb copy of this immuneACCESS table, which keeps in-frame sequences only. Checked studies attribute under half of the gap to unresolved V genes and leave the rest unexplained. The sample has some 30,000 clones on record, 90% to 95% of them singletons. The ten largest make up over 0.6% of the sample. Sequenced material: peripheral blood, taken before any cancer treatment. These receptors all come from a woman aged 40 to 75 with stage I lung adenocarcinoma.

The chain combines TRBV5-1 with TRBJ2-4; possibly TRBD2 for D (5 bases). Germline CDR1 reads SGHRS; CDR2 reads YFSETQ. The CDR3 consists of 17 residues. Deletions cut 0 bases from V and 3 bases from J, with 16 bases between. The DNA of the CDR3 is TGCGCCAGCAGCTTGGAAGGACGCCGGAGCGGCAAAAACATTCAGTACTTC. Translated, it gives CASSLEGRRSGKNIQYF.

J is TRBJ1-3 and V is TRBV4-1; the D is unclear. The CDR3 covers 13 residues. The ends were cut back, 4 bases at V and 3 bases at J, with 7 bases in the middle. Germline lookup yields CDR1 MGHRA and CDR2 YSYEKL. CDR3: CASSRLVGNTIYF. The DNA of the CDR3 is TGCGCCAGCAGCCGCCTCGTTGGAAACACCATATATTTT.

V usage is TRBV12-5 and J usage is TRBJ2-7; tentatively, D is TRBD2 (5 bases). The V gene lost 6 bases and the J gene lost 2 bases, with 8 bases spanning the gap. The CDR3 is made up of 12 amino acids. Germline loops: CDR1 LGHNT, CDR2 FRNRAP. The CDR3 sequence is CASGTGTYEQYF. The CDR3 DNA reads as TGTGCTAGTGGAACCGGGACCTACGAGCAGTACTTC.

V gene TRBV15 combines with J gene TRBJ2-1, with 8 bases that match TRBD1. The ends lost 5 bases at V and 8 bases at J; junction bases unmatched: 5. Per germline, CDR1 LNHNV and CDR2 YYDKDF (reference sequence). The CDR3 is made up of 13 amino acids. CDR3 residues: CATSGQGRDEQFF. CDR3 DNA sequence: TGTGCCACCAGCGGACAGGGTCGGGATGAGCAGTTCTTC.

This rearrangement joins TRBV7-2 to TRBJ2-2; 10 bases map to TRBD1. The CDR3 extends over 17 amino acids. CDR1 is SGHTA and CDR2 is FQGNSA in the germline V gene. Trimming removed 5 bases from V and 3 bases from J; junction bases left unmatched: 9. The CDR3 loop is CASSRFFGQGDTGELFF. The CDR3 DNA sequence: TGTGCCAGCAGCCGATTTTTTGGACAGGGGGACACCGGGGAGCTGTTTTTT.